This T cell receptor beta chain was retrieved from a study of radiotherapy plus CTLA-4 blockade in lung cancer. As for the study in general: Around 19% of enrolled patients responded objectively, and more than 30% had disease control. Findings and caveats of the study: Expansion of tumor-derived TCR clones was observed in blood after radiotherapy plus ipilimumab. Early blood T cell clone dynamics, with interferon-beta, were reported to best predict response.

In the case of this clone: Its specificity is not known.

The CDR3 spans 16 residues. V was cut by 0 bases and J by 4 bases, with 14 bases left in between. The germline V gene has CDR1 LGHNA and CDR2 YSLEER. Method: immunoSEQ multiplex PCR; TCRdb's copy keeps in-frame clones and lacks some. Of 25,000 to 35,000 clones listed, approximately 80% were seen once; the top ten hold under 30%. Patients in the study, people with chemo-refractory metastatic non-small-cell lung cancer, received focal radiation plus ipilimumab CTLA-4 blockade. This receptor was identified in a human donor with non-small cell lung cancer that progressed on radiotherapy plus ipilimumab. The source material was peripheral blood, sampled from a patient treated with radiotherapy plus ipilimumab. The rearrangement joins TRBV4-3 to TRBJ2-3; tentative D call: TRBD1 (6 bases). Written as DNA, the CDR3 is TGCGCCAGCAGCCAAGAAGTTGCCAGGGGCGCAGATACGCAGTATTTT. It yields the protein CASSQEVARGADTQYF.